These 8 T cell receptor beta chains were sequenced from one sample in a study of B cell selection in AIRE deficiency. The table came from immunoSEQ multiplex PCR; TCRdb's copy has only in-frame clones and leaves some out. Here the sample spans approximately 26,000 clones, roughly 90% being singletons. Regulatory T cells were sorted as CD4+CD25hiCD127low/negative. Sequencing input: CD4+CD25+ Tregs sorted from PBMCs. The receptors here all came from a human donor in good health.

The rearrangement uses TRBV2 and TRBJ2-1; D remains unclear. Germline values: CDR1 SNHLY, CDR2 FYNNEI. Trimming removed 0 bases from V and 8 bases from J, with 2 bases in between. There are 11 residues in the CDR3. CDR3 in DNA: TGTGCCAGCAGTGAAGCCTATGAGCAGTTCTTC. Encoded protein: CASSEAYEQFF.

This sequence joins TRBV9 and TRBJ1-6, with 10 bases lining up with TRBD1. This CDR3 is built from 16 residues. Germline V gene data show CDR1 as SGDLS and CDR2 as YYNGEE. The trim removed 4 bases at V and 6 bases at J, leaving 7 bases unmatched. CDR3 loop: CASSTRTGGGNSPLHF. The CDR3 DNA follows: TGTGCCAGCAGCACCCGGACAGGGGGGGGTAATTCACCCCTCCACTTT.

V and J are TRBV11-1 and TRBJ2-7; 8 bases map to TRBD1. Germline CDR1 and CDR2: SGHAT and FQDESV (reference sequence). The CDR3 covers 17 residues. The ends lost 0 bases at V and 4 bases at J; junction bases unmatched: 11. The CDR3 nucleotides read TGTGCCAGCAGCTTAGCTAACGGACAGGGAAGGCCTTACGAGCAGTACTTC. Translating it yields CASSLANGQGRPYEQYF.

This chain uses TRBV9 with TRBJ2-5, with a possible D match to TRBD1 (6 bases). Trimming left V 0 bases short and J 7 bases short, with 16 bases between. Germline V gene data show CDR1 as SGDLS and CDR2 as YYNGEE. This CDR3 spans 15 amino acids. The CDR3 region is CASSVGTGGVGTQYF. The CDR3 coding sequence is TGTGCCAGCAGCGTAGGGACTGGGGGCGTGGGGACCCAGTACTTC.

The J gene is TRBJ2-7, the V gene TRBV2, with TRBD1 matching 10 bases. With V trimmed by 7 bases and J by 3 bases, 9 bases remained unmatched. Looked up from germline, CDR1 is SNHLY and CDR2 is FYNNEI. The CDR3 length is 15 residues. The CDR3 spells CASTVTGTGVYEQYF. CDR3 coding DNA: TGTGCCAGCACCGTCACCGGGACAGGGGTCTACGAGCAGTACTTC. The full variable domain, in which reference TRBV2 and TRBJ2-7 provide the parts outside the CDR3, is EPEVTQTPSHQVTQMGQEVILRCVPISNHLYFYWYRQILGQKVEFLVSFYNNEISEKSEIFDDQFSVERPDGSNFTLKIRSTKLEDSAMYFCASTVTGTGVYEQYFGPGTRLTVT.

J is TRBJ2-4 and V is TRBV27; 8 positions agree with TRBD1. In germline, CDR1 is MNHEY, CDR2 SMNVEV (reference sequence). V shed 5 bases, J shed 2 bases, and the junction held 8 bases outside the gene matches. The CDR3 sequence is 16 residues long. CDR3 sequence (DNA): TGTGCCAGCAGTCCCGGGACAGGAGGACCCAAAAACATTCAGTACTTC. It encodes CASSPGTGGPKNIQYF.

The chain uses TRBV29-1 and TRBJ2-1, with TRBD1 matching 7 bases. The V gene's germline CDR1 is SQVTM and CDR2 ANQGSEA. The CDR3 extends over 14 amino acids. Unmatched junction bases numbered 5, after V lost 6 bases and J lost 0 bases. CDR3 amino acids: CSVVDRSSYNEQFF. The DNA of the CDR3 is TGCAGCGTCGTGGACAGGAGCTCCTACAATGAGCAGTTCTTC.

The rearrangement joins TRBV30 to TRBJ2-3; D is perhaps TRBD2 (7 bases). The CDR3 consists of 17 residues. Per the germline V gene, CDR1 is GTSNPN and CDR2 is SVGIG (reference sequence). Trimming removed 3 bases from V and 6 bases from J, with 25 bases in between. CDR3 in amino acids: CAWRINAGARSGDTQYF. The DNA for the CDR3 is TGTGCCTGGAGAATAAACGCGGGGGCGCGTTCGGGGGATACGCAGTATTTT.